Sequencing of this T cell receptor beta chain was carried out in a study of shared clonotypes between healthy human individuals. Broader study findings: In having few donors, the study represented limited genetic and exposure-history diversity.

Concerning this clone: Its antigen remains unknown.

The protocol was immunoSEQ multiplex PCR, while the TCRdb copy is restricted to in-frame clones and leaves out a portion. The sample has approximately 2.3 million clones; more than 85% are singletons. The CDR3 extends over 13 amino acids. V shed 4 bases and J shed 3 bases, with 10 bases lying between them. Germline assignment: CDR1 SGHRS and CDR2 YFSETQ. J is TRBJ2-5 and V is TRBV5-1; no firm D call. Specimen: naive CD4+ T cells from PBMCs. The subset: CD45RA+ positively selected. This TCR came from a man aged 18 to 29 in good health. Some clones in this sample may be carry-over from other donors' samples. CDR3 DNA sequence: TGCGCCAGCAGCGCTCGCGCCGAAGAGACCCAGTACTTC. Amino acids: CASSARAEETQYF.